This T cell receptor beta chain was sequenced in a study of OX40 agonist ivuxolimab in advanced cancers. The wider study: Enrolled patients in dose escalation had cancers that were hepatocellular carcinoma, melanoma, renal cell or head and neck cancer.

Study-level findings and limits: At 0.1 to 3.0 mg/kg and by week 6, clonal expansion occurred in CD4+ and CD8+ blood T cells. Certain nonresponders likewise exhibited a low normalized T-cell clonal expansion.

In regard to this clone: The antigen remains undetermined.

Profiling relied on immunoSEQ multiplex PCR, and the TCRdb table lists in-frame clones only, not all of them. The sample lists more than 85,000 clones; around 91% were seen once. This specimen consisted of CD4+ or CD8+ T cells sorted from blood, obtained in a trial of the OX40 agonist ivuxolimab. The receptor's source is an adult with an advanced solid tumor such as melanoma, head and neck, liver or kidney cancer.

Written as DNA, the CDR3 is TGTGCCAGCAGCTCCGACGACGGAACTAGCTCCTACAATGAGCAGTTCTTC. It yields the protein CASSSDDGTSSYNEQFF. The chain combines TRBV7-9 with TRBJ2-1; weak D call: TRBD2 (5 bases). V dropped 4 bases and J dropped 0 bases, with 16 bases sitting between them. CDR3 length equals 17 residues. Germline V CDR1 and CDR2: SEHNR, FQNEAQ (reference sequence).